Presented here are 10 T cell receptor beta chains from one specimen sequenced in a study of cytomegalovirus exposure and HLA in healthy donors. Produced via immunoSEQ multiplex PCR; TCRdb's table is partial and in-frame only. The sample lists 250,000 or so clones, about 87% occurring once. The sequencing input was PBMCs. These receptors originate from a man between 18 and 35 years old in good health and CMV-seronegative.

V gene TRBV7-2 combines with J gene TRBJ2-1; D is perhaps TRBD2 (5 bases). Deletions cut 2 bases from V and 5 bases from J, with 13 bases between. CDR1 SGHTA and CDR2 FQGNSA come from the germline V gene. The CDR3 runs 15 residues. CDR3 sequence: CASSLQGLQNNEQFF. In DNA form, the CDR3 reads TGTGCCAGCAGCTTACAAGGACTTCAGAACAATGAGCAGTTCTTC.

V usage is TRBV7-6 and J usage is TRBJ1-4; tentatively, D is TRBD1 (5 bases). Trimming stripped 6 bases from V and 0 bases from J, with 8 bases between. Germline V CDR1 and CDR2: SGHVS, FNYEAQ. The CDR3 totals 14 residues. The CDR3 here is CASRPTATNEKLFF. CDR3 DNA sequence: TGTGCCAGCAGGCCGACAGCAACTAATGAAAAACTGTTTTTT.

This chain joins TRBV5-1 and TRBJ2-7, with TRBD2 as a possible D gene (5 bases). Germline CDR1 is SGHRS and CDR2 is YFSETQ. V was pared by 4 bases and J by 4 bases, with 18 bases between. There are 15 residues in the CDR3. CDR3 amino acids: CASSPETTHPYEQYF. CDR3 bases: TGCGCCAGCAGCCCAGAGACTACCCACCCGTACGAGCAGTACTTC.

This clone was counted between two and nine times. The V gene is TRBV7-9, the J gene TRBJ1-5, with D perhaps matching TRBD1 (5 bases). The CDR3 has 15 amino acids. The V gene lost 0 bases and the J gene lost 6 bases, with 12 bases spanning the gap. Per the germline V gene, CDR1 is SEHNR and CDR2 is FQNEAQ (reference sequence). The CDR3 loop is CASSLAGDGGQPQHF. Here the CDR3 DNA reads TGTGCCAGCAGCTTAGCCGGTGACGGGGGTCAGCCCCAGCATTTT.

The rearrangement uses TRBV7-9 and TRBJ2-7; tentative D call: TRBD2 (5 bases). Per germline, CDR1 SEHNR and CDR2 FQNEAQ (reference sequence). The CDR3 contains 15 residues. Trimming took 4 bases from V and 5 from J, leaving 18 bases between them. The chain's CDR3 is CASSSRDKDDHEQYF. Written as DNA, the CDR3 is TGTGCCAGCAGCTCCCGGGATAAAGACGACCACGAGCAGTACTTC.

The genes are TRBV6-5 and TRBJ2-7; 7 nucleotides align to TRBD1. Germline CDR1 MNHEY, CDR2 SVGAGI. Unmatched junction bases numbered 11, after V lost 6 bases and J lost 6 bases. This CDR3 has 14 residues. CDR3 protein: CASRDGTAAPEQYF. CDR3 sequence (DNA): TGTGCCAGCAGGGATGGGACAGCCGCCCCCGAGCAGTACTTC.

The chain uses TRBV5-4 and TRBJ2-3; 11 bases are a match to TRBD2. The CDR3 sequence is 14 residues long. After removal of 4 bases from V and 6 bases from J, the junction contained 4 bases not matched to a gene. The germline CDR1 and CDR2 sequences are SGHNT and YYREEE (reference sequence). For the CDR3, the DNA is TGTGCCAGCAGCCGTAGCGGGAGGGAGGATACGCAGTATTTT. Its translation: CASSRSGREDTQYF.

The chain couples TRBV29-1 to TRBJ2-6; D remains ambiguous. The V gene's germline CDR1 is SQVTM and CDR2 ANQGSEA. The V end was cut by 6 bases, the J end by 4 bases, with 10 bases between. This CDR3 is built from 13 residues. The CDR3: CSVQATGANVLTF. The CDR3 DNA reads TGCAGCGTCCAGGCGACAGGGGCCAACGTCCTGACTTTC. Filled out from reference TRBV29-1 and TRBJ2-6, the complete variable domain reads SAVISQKPSRDICQRGTSLTIQCQVDSQVTMMFWYRQQPGQSLTLIATANQGSEATYESGFVIDKFPISRPNLTFSTLTVSNMSPEDSSIYLCSVQATGANVLTFGAGSRLTVL.

V usage is TRBV5-6 and J usage is TRBJ1-3, with D perhaps TRBD1 (5 bases). The CDR3 totals 15 residues. Trimming left V 0 bases short and J 2 bases short, with 9 bases between. Germline CDR1 reads SGHDT; CDR2 reads YYEEEE. CDR3 DNA sequence: TGTGCCAGCAGCTTGGCGTGGGGGGCTGGAAACACCATATATTTT. It codes for CASSLAWGAGNTIYF.

The chain employs TRBV4-1 and TRBJ1-4; no clear D gene. The CDR3 loop spans 14 amino acids. V was cut by 1 base and J by 3 bases, with 6 bases left in between. The germline CDR1 and CDR2 sequences are MGHRA and YSYEKL. DNA of the CDR3: TGCGCCAGCAGCCAAGGGCCCTCTAATGAAAAACTGTTTTTT. Its translation: CASSQGPSNEKLFF.